This T cell receptor (beta chain) was retrieved from a study of early T cells in non-severe SARS-CoV-2 infection. Study background: Chains stayed unpaired after sequencing of bulk RNA from unsorted whole blood.

About this clonotype: No antigen is known for it.

The protocol attached unique molecular identifiers to individual cDNA molecules. TCRdb re-called the 5' RACE reads with MiXCR, one entry per CDR3 protein. The sample lists under 65,000 distinct CDR3 sequences; around 11% were seen once. Study results and limitations: A preference for anti-spike CD8 responses marked VDJdb matching, which missed private and CD4 specificities.

This CDR3 has 15 amino acids. Unmatched junction bases numbered 6, after V lost 4 bases and J lost 8 bases. Germline CDR1 SGHAT, CDR2 FQNNGV. This chain links TRBV11-2 with TRBJ1-6; 9 nucleotides agree with TRBD1. The sequence was collected from an adult who was a healthcare worker with PCR-confirmed SARS-CoV-2 infection or an uninfected control (not recorded which). The sample comprised whole blood. CDR3 sequence reads: CASSWGQGGHSPLHF. The DNA of the CDR3 is TGTGCCAGCAGCTGGGGACAGGGCGGCCATTCACCCCTCCACTTT.